This section outlines one TCR beta chain sequence together with its context. Germline-derived CDR1 and CDR2 are MDHEN and SYDVKM. The V gene lost 5 bases and the J gene lost 12 bases, with 18 bases spanning the gap. The CDR3 is made up of 13 amino acids. This sample was included in a study of blood T cell repertoires in COVID-19. The authors' processing: The authors estimated nucleated cell counts from reference gene primer amplification. TCRdb's table, derived via immunoSEQ multiplex PCR, lists solely in-frame clones and lacks some. V, J and clone size are taken as reported in that table, and D and trimming were inferred from the DNA itself. In the table there are around 130,000 clones, 75% to 90% of which are singletons.

The sequenced sample consisted of peripheral blood. This chain links TRBV28 with TRBJ2-3, with D maybe TRBD2 (6 bases). The clonotype was recovered from a human donor in a cohort sampled during active COVID-19. In DNA, the CDR3 is TGTGCCAGCAGTCTAAACTCCGGGACTCGTCAGTATTTT. It encodes CASSLNSGTRQYF.